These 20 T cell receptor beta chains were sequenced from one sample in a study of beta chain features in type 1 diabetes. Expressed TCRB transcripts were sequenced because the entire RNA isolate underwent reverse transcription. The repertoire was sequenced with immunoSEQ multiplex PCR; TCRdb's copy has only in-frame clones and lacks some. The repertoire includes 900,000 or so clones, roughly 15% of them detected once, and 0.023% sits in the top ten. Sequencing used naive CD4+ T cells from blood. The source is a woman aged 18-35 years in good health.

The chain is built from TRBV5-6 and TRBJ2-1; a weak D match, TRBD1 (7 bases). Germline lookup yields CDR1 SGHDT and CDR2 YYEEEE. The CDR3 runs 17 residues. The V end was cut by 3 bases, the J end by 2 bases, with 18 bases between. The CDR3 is CASSSSSAGGTYNEQFF. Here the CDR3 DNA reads TGTGCCAGCAGCTCCTCAAGCGCAGGGGGGACCTACAATGAGCAGTTCTTC.

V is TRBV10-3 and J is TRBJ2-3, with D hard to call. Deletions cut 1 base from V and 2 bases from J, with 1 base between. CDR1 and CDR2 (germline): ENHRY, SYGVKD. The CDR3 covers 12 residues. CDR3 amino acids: CAISEFTDTQYF. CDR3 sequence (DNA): TGTGCCATCAGTGAGTTCACAGATACGCAGTATTTT.

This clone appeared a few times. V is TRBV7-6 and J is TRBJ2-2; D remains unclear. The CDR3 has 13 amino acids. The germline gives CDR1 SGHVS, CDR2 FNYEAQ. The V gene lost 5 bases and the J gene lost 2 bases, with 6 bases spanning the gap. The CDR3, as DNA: TGTGCCAGCAGCCCCCTCAACACCGGGGAGCTGTTTTTT. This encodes CASSPLNTGELFF.

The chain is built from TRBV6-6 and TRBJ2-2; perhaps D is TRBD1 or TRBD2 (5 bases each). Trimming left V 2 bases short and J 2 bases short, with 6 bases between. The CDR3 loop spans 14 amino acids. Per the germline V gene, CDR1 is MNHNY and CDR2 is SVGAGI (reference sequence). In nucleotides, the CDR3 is TGTGCCAGCAGTTACGGGGGAAACACCGGGGAGCTGTTTTTT. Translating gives CASSYGGNTGELFF.

This chain's CDR3 is CASTRRDYEQYF. The CDR3 nucleotides are TGTGCCAGCACCCGCAGAGATTACGAGCAGTACTTC. The chain carries TRBV2 and TRBJ2-7; D remains ambiguous. Trimming pared 7 bases from V and 4 bases from J, leaving 11 bases between. CDR3 length: 12 residues. Germline lookup yields CDR1 SNHLY and CDR2 FYNNEI.

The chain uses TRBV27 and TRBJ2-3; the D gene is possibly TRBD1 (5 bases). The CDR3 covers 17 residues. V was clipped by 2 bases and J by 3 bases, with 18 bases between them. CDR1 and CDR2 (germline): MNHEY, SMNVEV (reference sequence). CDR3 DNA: TGTGCCAGCAGTTTAGGGGCTTCCCCCCCCTCTACAGATACGCAGTATTTT. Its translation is CASSLGASPPSTDTQYF.

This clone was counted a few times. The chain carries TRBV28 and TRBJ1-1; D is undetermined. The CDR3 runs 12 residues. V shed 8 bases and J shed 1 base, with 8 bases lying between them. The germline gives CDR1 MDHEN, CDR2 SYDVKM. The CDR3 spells CASAGPNTEAFF. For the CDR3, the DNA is TGTGCCAGCGCTGGGCCGAACACTGAAGCTTTCTTT.

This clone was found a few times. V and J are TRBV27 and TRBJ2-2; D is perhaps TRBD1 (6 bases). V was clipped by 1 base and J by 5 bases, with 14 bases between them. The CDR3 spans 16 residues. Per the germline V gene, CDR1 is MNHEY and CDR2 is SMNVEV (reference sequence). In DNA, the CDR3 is TGTGCCAGCAGTTTATGGGCACAGGGTGCGACCGGGGAGCTGTTTTTT. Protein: CASSLWAQGATGELFF.

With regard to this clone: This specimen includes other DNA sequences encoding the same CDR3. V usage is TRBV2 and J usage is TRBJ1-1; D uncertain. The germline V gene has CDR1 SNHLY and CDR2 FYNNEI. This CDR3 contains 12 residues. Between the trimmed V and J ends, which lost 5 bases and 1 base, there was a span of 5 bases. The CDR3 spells CASSRRNTEAFF. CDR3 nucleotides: TGTGCCAGCAGTAGGAGGAACACTGAAGCTTTCTTT.

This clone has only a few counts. The CDR3 region is CASSRSTVSGNTIYF. In DNA form, the CDR3 reads TGCGCCAGCAGCCGATCGACGGTCTCTGGAAACACCATATATTTT. The chain uses TRBV4-3 and TRBJ1-3; no firm D call. CDR3 length: 15 residues. Germline values: CDR1 LGHNA, CDR2 YSLEER. The ends were cut back, 4 bases at V and 0 bases at J, with 10 bases in the middle.

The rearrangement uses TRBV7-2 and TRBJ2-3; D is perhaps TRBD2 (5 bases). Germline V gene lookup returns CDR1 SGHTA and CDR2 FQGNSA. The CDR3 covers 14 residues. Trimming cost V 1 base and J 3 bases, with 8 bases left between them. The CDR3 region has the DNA TGTGCCAGCAGCTTAGAAAGGAGGACAGATACGCAGTATTTT. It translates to CASSLERRTDTQYF.

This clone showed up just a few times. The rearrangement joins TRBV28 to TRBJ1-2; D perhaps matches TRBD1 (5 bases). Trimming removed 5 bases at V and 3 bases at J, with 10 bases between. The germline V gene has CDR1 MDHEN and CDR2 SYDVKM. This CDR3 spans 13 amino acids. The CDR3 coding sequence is TGTGCCAGCAGTCGGGACGGCCACTATGGCTACACCTTC. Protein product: CASSRDGHYGYTF.

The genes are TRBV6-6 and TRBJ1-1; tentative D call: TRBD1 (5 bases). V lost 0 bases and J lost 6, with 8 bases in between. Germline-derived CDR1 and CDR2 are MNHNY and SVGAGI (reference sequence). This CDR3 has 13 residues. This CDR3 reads CASSYSSTAEAFF. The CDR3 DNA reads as TGTGCCAGCAGTTACTCTTCGACAGCTGAAGCTTTCTTT.

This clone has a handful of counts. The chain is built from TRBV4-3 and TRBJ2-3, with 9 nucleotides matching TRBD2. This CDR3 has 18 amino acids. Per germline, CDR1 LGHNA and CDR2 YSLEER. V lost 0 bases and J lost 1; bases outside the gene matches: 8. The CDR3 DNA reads TGCGCCAGCAGCCAAGATTGGGCTAGCGGGGCAGGCACAGATACGCAGTATTTT. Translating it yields CASSQDWASGAGTDTQYF.

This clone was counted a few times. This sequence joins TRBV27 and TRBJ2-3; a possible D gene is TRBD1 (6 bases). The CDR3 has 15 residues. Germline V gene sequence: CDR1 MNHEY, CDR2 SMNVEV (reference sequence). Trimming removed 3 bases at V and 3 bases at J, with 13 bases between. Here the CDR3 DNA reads TGTGCCAGCAGTTTGTCGGACAGCAGAACAGATACGCAGTATTTT. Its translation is CASSLSDSRTDTQYF.

The CDR3 spells CASSQQTGFEQYF. The CDR3 DNA follows: TGCGCCAGCAGCCAGCAAACAGGGTTCGAGCAGTACTTC. The V and J genes are TRBV4-3 and TRBJ2-7, with D possibly TRBD1 on 6 matching bases. V was cut by 3 bases and J by 6 bases, with 12 bases left in between. CDR3 length: 13 amino acids. CDR1 and CDR2 from the germline V gene are LGHNA and YSLEER.

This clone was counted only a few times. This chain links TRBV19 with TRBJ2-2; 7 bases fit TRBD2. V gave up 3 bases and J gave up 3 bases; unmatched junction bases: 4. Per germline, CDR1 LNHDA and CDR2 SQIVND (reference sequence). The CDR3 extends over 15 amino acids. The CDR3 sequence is CASSISGLDTGELFF. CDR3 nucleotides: TGTGCCAGTAGTATTAGCGGGTTGGACACCGGGGAGCTGTTTTTT.

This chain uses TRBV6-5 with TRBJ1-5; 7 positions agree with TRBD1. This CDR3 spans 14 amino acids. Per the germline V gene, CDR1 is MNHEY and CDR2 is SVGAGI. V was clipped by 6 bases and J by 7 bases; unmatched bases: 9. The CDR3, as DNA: TGTGCCAGCAGCCAGGACAGGCGATACCAGCCCCAGCATTTT. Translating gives CASSQDRRYQPQHF.

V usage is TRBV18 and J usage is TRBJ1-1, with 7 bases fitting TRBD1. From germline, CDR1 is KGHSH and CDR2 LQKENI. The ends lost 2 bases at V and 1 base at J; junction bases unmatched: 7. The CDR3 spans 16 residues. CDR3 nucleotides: TGTGCCAGCTCACCATTCGCGCGACAGGGGAACACTGAAGCTTTCTTT. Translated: CASSPFARQGNTEAFF.

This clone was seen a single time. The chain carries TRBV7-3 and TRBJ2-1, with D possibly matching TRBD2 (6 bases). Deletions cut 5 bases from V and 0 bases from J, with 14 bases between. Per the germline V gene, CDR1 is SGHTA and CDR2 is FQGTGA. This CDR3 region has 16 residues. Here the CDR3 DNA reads TGTGCCAGCAGCCCCCCTAGCGCGAGCTCCTACAATGAGCAGTTCTTC. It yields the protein CASSPPSASSYNEQFF.